A single sample is the source of the 20 T cell receptor beta chains below, sequenced in a study of T cells in Graves' hyperthyroidism and ophthalmopathy. RNA transcripts gave rise to amplified TCR beta CDR3 regions. When the TCR CDR3 underwent first-round RT-PCR, the HTBI primer set was used. TCRdb re-derived calls from the multiplex PCR reads in MiXCR, one entry per CDR3 protein. The table lists about 590,000 distinct CDR3 sequences, 15% to 18% of them singletons. Sequencing was performed on blood. These TCRs come from a woman aged 25 to 39 with Graves' hyperthyroidism.

This clonotype showed up just a few times. The chain combines TRBV3-1 with TRBJ2-1, with 9 bases identical to TRBD2. The junction had 11 bases not matched to a gene; V was cut back by 4 bases and J by 4 bases. There are 17 residues in the CDR3. Germline CDR1 is LGHDT and CDR2 is YNNKEL (reference sequence). The CDR3 spells CASSLSNLAGRYNEQFF. The CDR3 DNA follows: TGTGCCAGCAGCCTCTCAAACCTAGCGGGAAGGTACAATGAGCAGTTCTTC.

This clonotype was recorded many times. The gene calls are TRBV7-2 and TRBJ2-3; TRBD2 matches at 9 bases. This CDR3 contains 19 residues. V shed 2 bases and J 2 bases; nucleotides not matched to a gene: 14. Germline V lookup: CDR1 SGHTA, CDR2 FQGNSA. The CDR3 bases are TGTGCCAGCAGCTTAACTTTAGCGGGAGCAAGTCCCAACACAGATACGCAGTATTTT. This translates into CASSLTLAGASPNTDTQYF. The full variable domain, completed using reference TRBV7-2 and TRBJ2-3, is GAGVSQSPSNKVTEKGKDVELRCDPISGHTALYWYRQSLGQGLEFLIYFQGNSAPDKSGLPSDRFSAERTGGSVSTLTIQRTQQEDSAVYLCASSLTLAGASPNTDTQYFGPGTRLTVL.

This clonotype was counted only a few times. This rearrangement joins TRBV20-1 to TRBJ2-3; D perhaps matches TRBD2 (6 bases). Germline CDR1 DFQATT, CDR2 SNEGSKA (reference sequence). Trimming shortened V by 3 bases and J by 3 bases, and 13 bases separated the two germline ends. This CDR3 spans 14 amino acids. The CDR3 sequence is CSASRGIGTDTQYF. CDR3 bases: TGCAGTGCTAGTCGCGGGATTGGGACAGATACGCAGTATTTT.

This clonotype appeared many times. The chain uses TRBV27 and TRBJ2-7; 12 nucleotides line up with TRBD1. Trimming took 5 bases from V and 1 from J; bases not matched to a gene: 6. Per the germline V gene, CDR1 is MNHEY and CDR2 is SMNVEV (reference sequence). The CDR3 runs 16 residues. The CDR3 sequence is CASSQTGQGASYEQYF. CDR3 nucleotide sequence: TGTGCCAGCAGTCAAACGGGACAGGGGGCTTCCTACGAGCAGTACTTC.

V and J are TRBV29-1 and TRBJ2-3, with 8 nucleotides matching TRBD2. CDR3 size: 14 residues. Germline-derived CDR1 and CDR2 are SQVTM and ANQGSEA. Losses at the gene ends were 8 bases for V and 2 bases for J; bases not matched to a gene: 9. In DNA, the CDR3 is TGCAGCACCTCCAAAGCGGGAGTCACAGATACGCAGTATTTT. Residues: CSTSKAGVTDTQYF.

This clonotype was counted ten times or more. This chain links TRBV7-9 with TRBJ2-7; D may be TRBD2 (5 bases). CDR1 and CDR2 (germline): SEHNR, FQNEAQ (reference sequence). The CDR3 is made up of 16 amino acids. Between the trimmed V and J ends, which lost 1 base and 3 bases, there was a span of 16 bases. CDR3 protein: CASSLDSAILVYEQYF. The DNA of the CDR3 is TGTGCCAGCAGCTTAGATAGCGCGATCCTAGTCTACGAGCAGTACTTC.

This clonotype showed up many times. The V call is TRBV28, the J call TRBJ2-1; TRBD2 is a possible D gene (5 bases). Germline V gene data show CDR1 as MDHEN and CDR2 as SYDVKM. Trimming removed 3 bases at V and 1 base at J, with 7 bases between. This CDR3 spans 14 amino acids. CDR3 residues: CASSFTGSYNEQFF. Written as DNA, the CDR3 is TGTGCCAGCAGTTTTACGGGATCCTACAATGAGCAGTTCTTC.

The chain has TRBV6-1 and TRBJ2-1; tentative D call: TRBD2 (6 bases). The V end was cut by 8 bases, the J end by 6 bases, with 26 bases between. CDR3 length equals 17 residues. Germline V gene lookup returns CDR1 MNHNS and CDR2 SASEGT. The CDR3 sequence: CASLPTQWRDDSNEQFF. Here the CDR3 DNA reads TGTGCCAGCCTACCGACCCAATGGCGGGACGACAGCAATGAGCAGTTCTTC.

The chain couples TRBV11-2 to TRBJ2-5; D remains unclear. The germline gives CDR1 SGHAT, CDR2 FQNNGV. The CDR3 extends over 13 amino acids. V lost 0 bases and J 1 base, leaving 3 bases between the germline ends. The DNA of the CDR3 is TGTGCCAGCAGCTTAGAAGTCCAAGAGACCCAGTACTTC. This encodes CASSLEVQETQYF.

This clonotype showed up many times. CDR3 in DNA: TGTGCCAGCAGTTTGGGACAGGGTGACGGAGATACGCAGTATTTT. Protein: CASSLGQGDGDTQYF. The chain recombines TRBV6-1 with TRBJ2-3; the match to TRBD1 covers 9 bases. V was clipped by 5 bases and J by 5 bases; unmatched bases: 8. This CDR3 contains 15 residues. Germline V gene lookup returns CDR1 MNHNS and CDR2 SASEGT.

This clonotype appeared a few times. The junction differs from germline at one of its ends, possibly a read error. The chain uses TRBV7-6 and TRBJ2-1; no reliable D call. The V gene's germline CDR1 is SGHVS and CDR2 FNYEAQ. This CDR3 region has 15 residues. The CDR3 is CASSLVPSSYNEQFF. The DNA of the CDR3 is TGTGCCAGCAGTTTAGTACCCAGCTCCTACAATGAGCAGTTCTTC.

This clonotype came up many times. This chain uses TRBV3-1 with TRBJ2-2; no firm D call. The CDR3 runs 16 residues. Germline CDR1 reads LGHDT; CDR2 reads YNNKEL (reference sequence). V lost 4 bases to trimming and J lost 0 bases, with 12 bases between them. In nucleotides, the CDR3 is TGTGCCAGCAGCCCTCAATCAAGGCCGAACACCGGGGAGCTGTTTTTT. Protein: CASSPQSRPNTGELFF.

This clonotype was observed many times. The chain uses TRBV12-5 and TRBJ1-5, with a weak D call TRBD1 (6 bases). The CDR3 has 15 amino acids. CDR1 is LGHNT, CDR2 FRNRAP, per germline. V shed 3 bases and J shed 7 bases, with 16 bases lying between them. As DNA, the CDR3 is TGTGCTAGTGGTTTAAGTACGGGGGGCGGGCAGCCCCAGCATTTT. Translation gives CASGLSTGGGQPQHF.

This clonotype was seen at least ten times. The chain has TRBV30 and TRBJ2-1; D unclear. The CDR3 extends over 11 amino acids. V was trimmed by 0 bases and J by 8 bases, leaving 5 bases between them. Germline lookup yields CDR1 GTSNPN and CDR2 SVGIG (reference sequence). The CDR3 reads CAWSVVDEQFF. CDR3 in DNA: TGTGCCTGGAGTGTAGTTGATGAGCAGTTCTTC.

There are many counts of this clonotype. The rearrangement joins TRBV9 to TRBJ1-1; 9 nucleotides agree with TRBD1. The CDR3 runs to 13 residues. V gave up 6 bases and J gave up 3 bases; unmatched junction bases: 3. Germline CDR1 and CDR2: SGDLS and YYNGEE. The CDR3 region has the DNA TGTGCCAGCAAGGGACAGGGCGACACTGAAGCTTTCTTT. Amino acids: CASKGQGDTEAFF.

This clonotype was detected only a few times. The genes are TRBV15 and TRBJ1-5; no clear D gene. There are 15 residues in the CDR3. Trimming stripped 4 bases from V and 4 bases from J, with 14 bases between. Per the germline V gene, CDR1 is LNHNV and CDR2 is YYDKDF (reference sequence). Here the CDR3 DNA reads TGTGCCACCAGCACTAGCCCCCCGGGGAATCAGCCCCAGCATTTT. Translation: CATSTSPPGNQPQHF.

In this sample, this clonotype turned up many times. The rearrangement links TRBV24-1 to TRBJ2-5; 8 nucleotides agree with TRBD1. V shed 1 base and J 4 bases; nucleotides not matched to a gene: 7. The CDR3 spans 16 residues. Per germline, CDR1 KGHDR and CDR2 SFDVKD. This chain's CDR3 is CATSDFRTGRGETQYF. CDR3 bases: TGTGCCACCAGTGATTTCAGGACAGGGCGTGGAGAGACCCAGTACTTC.

Ten or more counts support this clonotype. CDR3 protein: CSVEVDAWLTGQNEQFF. In DNA form, the CDR3 reads TGCAGCGTTGAAGTGGATGCTTGGCTTACGGGGCAAAATGAGCAGTTCTTC. The chain employs TRBV29-1 and TRBJ2-1; D may match TRBD1 or TRBD2 (5 bases each). Deletions cut 1 base from V and 7 bases from J, with 23 bases between. Germline V gene sequence: CDR1 SQVTM, CDR2 ANQGSEA. The CDR3 extends over 17 amino acids.

This clonotype was detected a few times. V is TRBV6-1 and J is TRBJ1-3; TRBD1 might be the D (5 bases). V shed 11 bases and J shed 4 bases, with 15 bases lying between them. Germline loops: CDR1 MNHNS, CDR2 SASEGT. CDR3 length: 13 residues. The CDR3 sequence: CAGATRAGNTIYF. The CDR3 DNA sequence: TGTGCCGGGGCCACGAGGGCCGGAAACACCATATATTTT.

This chain joins TRBV2 and TRBJ2-2, with a possible D match to TRBD2 (7 bases). CDR1 and CDR2 from the germline V gene are SNHLY and FYNNEI. V lost 6 bases to trimming and J lost 4 bases, with 18 bases between them. CDR3 length: 16 amino acids. The CDR3 nucleotides read TGTGCCAGCAGGGCAAGGGGGGGGCGGGGCACCGGGGAGCTGTTTTTT. This codes for CASRARGGRGTGELFF.